This T cell receptor beta chain is drawn from a study of blood T cell repertoires in COVID-19. In the study overall: Samples of COVID-19 (acute and convalescent) were obtained from the United States, Italy and Spain. Nucleic acid was either cDNA or gDNA, and it came from T cells, B-cell-depleted T cells, or PBMCs.

CDR1 is LNHNV, CDR2 YYDKDF, per germline (reference sequence). V gave up 4 bases and J gave up 8 bases, with 14 bases separating them. The CDR3 sequence is 13 residues long. Authors' methods: Quantification of nucleated cells was approximated via reference gene primer amplification. Sequencing used immunoSEQ multiplex PCR; TCRdb keeps in-frame clones, though not all of them. V, J and clone size are taken as reported in that table, and D and trimming were inferred from the DNA itself. In the table there are some 400,000 clones, around 84% of which are singletons. Sequenced: peripheral blood. The origin of this receptor is a human donor with acute or convalescent COVID-19. The donor label of this sample is uncertain. The J gene is TRBJ1-2, the V gene TRBV15, with unresolved D. The CDR3 DNA reads TGTGCCACCAGCATGTTAGCCCCGGGGGGCTACACCTTC. Translation: CATSMLAPGGYTF.